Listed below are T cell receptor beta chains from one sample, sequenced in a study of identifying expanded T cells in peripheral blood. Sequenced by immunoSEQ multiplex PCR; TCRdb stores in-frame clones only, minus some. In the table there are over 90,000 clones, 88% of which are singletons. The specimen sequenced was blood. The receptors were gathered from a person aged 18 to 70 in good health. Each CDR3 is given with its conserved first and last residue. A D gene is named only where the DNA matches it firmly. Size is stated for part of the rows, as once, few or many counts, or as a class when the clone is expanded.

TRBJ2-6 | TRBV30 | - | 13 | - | TGTGCCTTGGACCTAGGAGTCGGCAACGTCCTGACTTTC | CALDLGVGNVLTF
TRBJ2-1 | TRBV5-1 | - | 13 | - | TGCGCCAGCAGATTGGGAGTCTACAATGAGCAGTTCTTC | CASRLGVYNEQFF
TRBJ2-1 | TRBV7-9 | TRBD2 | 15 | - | TGTGCCAGCAGTGAGGCTAGCGGCTTTCAAGGTGAGCAGTTCTTC | CASSEASGFQGEQFF
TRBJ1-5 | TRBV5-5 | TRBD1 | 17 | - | TGTGCCAGCAGCTTGGTGGGACAGGGGGGTTTTGATCAGCCCCAGCATTTT | CASSLVGQGGFDQPQHF
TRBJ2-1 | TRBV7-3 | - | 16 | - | TGTGCCAGCAGCTCGGTCGACGGAAGCTCCTACAATGAGCAGTTCTTC | CASSSVDGSSYNEQFF
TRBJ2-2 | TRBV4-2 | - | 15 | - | TGTGCCAGCAGCCATGCAAGCCCGAACACCGGGGAGCTGTTTTTT | CASSHASPNTGELFF
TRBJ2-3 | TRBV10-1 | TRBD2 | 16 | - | TGCGCCAGCAGTCGGGGACTAGCTCCCCCAGTGGATACGCAGTATTTT | CASSRGLAPPVDTQYF
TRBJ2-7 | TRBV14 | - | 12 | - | TGTGCCAGCAGCCAAGAAGGGGTCAAGCAGTACTTC | CASSQEGVKQYF
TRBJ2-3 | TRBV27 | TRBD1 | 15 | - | TGTGCCAGCAGTTTATGGGGACAGATCACAGATACGCAGTATTTT | CASSLWGQITDTQYF
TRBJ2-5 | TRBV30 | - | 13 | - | TGTGCCTGGAGTGTAGTTCGGAACGAGGCCCAGTACTTC | CAWSVVRNEAQYF
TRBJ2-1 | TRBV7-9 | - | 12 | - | TGTGCCAGCAGCCGGGTGGGGGATGAGCAGTTCTTC | CASSRVGDEQFF
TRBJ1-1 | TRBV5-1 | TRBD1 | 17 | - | TGCGCCAGCAGCCCGGAGGCAGGGGGCATTTTACGGGCTGAAGCTTTCTTT | CASSPEAGGILRAEAFF
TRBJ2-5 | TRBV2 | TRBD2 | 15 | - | TGTGCCAGCAAGGCGGGAGGGCCTGGGAAAGAGACCCAGTACTTC | CASKAGGPGKETQYF
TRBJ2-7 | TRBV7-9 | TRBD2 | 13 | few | TGTGCCAGCAGCGCGGGACTAGTGTACGAGCAGTACTTC | CASSAGLVYEQYF
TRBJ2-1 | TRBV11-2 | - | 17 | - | TGTGCCAGCAGCTTCTCCCGGACGGTCAGCTCCTACAATGAGCAGTTCTTC | CASSFSRTVSSYNEQFF
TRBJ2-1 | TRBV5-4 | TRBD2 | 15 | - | TGTGCCAGCGGAGAGTGGACTAGCGGAGACAATGAGCAGTTCTTC | CASGEWTSGDNEQFF
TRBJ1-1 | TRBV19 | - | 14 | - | TGTGCCAGTAGTATGAGGGGGGTGAGCACTGAAGCTTTCTTT | CASSMRGVSTEAFF
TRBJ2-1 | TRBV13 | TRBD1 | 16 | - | TGTGCCAGCAGCTTACTAGGGGGCGAATTCCCCACTGAGCAGTTCTTC | CASSLLGGEFPTEQFF
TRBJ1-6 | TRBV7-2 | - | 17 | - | TGTGCCAGCAGCTTAGATCCGGGAGGCTCCTATAATTCACCCCTCCACTTT | CASSLDPGGSYNSPLHF
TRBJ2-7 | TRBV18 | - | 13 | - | TGTGCCAGCTCACCCGGTAGAGACTACGAGCAGTACTTC | CASSPGRDYEQYF
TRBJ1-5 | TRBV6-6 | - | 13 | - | TGTGCCAGCAGAATGGATGCAAATCAGCCCCAGCATTTT | CASRMDANQPQHF
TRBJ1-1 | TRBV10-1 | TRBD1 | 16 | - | TGCGCCAGCAGTGAGGGGGGACAGGGGTCGACGACTGAAGCTTTCTTT | CASSEGGQGSTTEAFF
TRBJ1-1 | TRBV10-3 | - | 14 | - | TGTGCCATCAGTTCTGACATATCGTACACTGAAGCTTTCTTT | CAISSDISYTEAFF
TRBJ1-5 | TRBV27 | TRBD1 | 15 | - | TGTGCCAGCAGTCCAACGGGACAGCCCTATCAGCCCCAGCATTTT | CASSPTGQPYQPQHF
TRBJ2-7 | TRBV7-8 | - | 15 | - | TGTGCCAGCAGCTTCCCTTCCGGGTCTTCTCAGGAGCAGTACTTC | CASSFPSGSSQEQYF
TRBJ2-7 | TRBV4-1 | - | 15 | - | TGCGCCAGCAGCCAAGGCCAGGGCTCAAGATACGAGCAGTACTTC | CASSQGQGSRYEQYF
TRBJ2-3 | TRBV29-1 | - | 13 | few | TGCAGCGTGCGGCCAGGAACCACAGATACGCAGTATTTT | CSVRPGTTDTQYF
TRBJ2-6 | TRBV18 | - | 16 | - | TGTGCCAGCTCACCGATCCAAAGCTCTGGGGCCAACGTCCTGACTTTC | CASSPIQSSGANVLTF
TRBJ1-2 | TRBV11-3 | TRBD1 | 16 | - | TGTGCCAGCAGCTTTATATTGGGACAGGGGGCGTCTGGCTACACCTTC | CASSFILGQGASGYTF
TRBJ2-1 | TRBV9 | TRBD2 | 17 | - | TGTGCCAGCAGCGTAGATTTGCTAGCGGAGGTACACAATGAGCAGTTCTTC | CASSVDLLAEVHNEQFF
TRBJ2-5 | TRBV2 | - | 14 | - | TGTGCCAGCTCCTTATCAGGACAGTATGAGACCCAGTACTTC | CASSLSGQYETQYF
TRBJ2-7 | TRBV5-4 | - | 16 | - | TGTGCCAGCAGCCCATATCGAAGGGGAAGCTCCTACGAGCAGTACTTC | CASSPYRRGSSYEQYF
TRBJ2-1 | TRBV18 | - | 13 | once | TGTGCCAGCTCACCACTGCTAGGGAATGAGCAGTTCTTC | CASSPLLGNEQFF
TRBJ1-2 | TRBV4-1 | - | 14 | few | TGCGCCAGCAGCCAAACCAACAGGGAGAATGGCTACACCTTC | CASSQTNRENGYTF
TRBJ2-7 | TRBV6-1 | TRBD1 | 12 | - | TGTGCCAGCAGTGAATCGCGGACAGGCCCCCGGTTC | CASSESRTGPRF
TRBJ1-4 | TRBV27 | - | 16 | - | TGTGCCAGCAGCCCTAGAGCGACTAGAACTAATGAAAAACTGTTTTTT | CASSPRATRTNEKLFF
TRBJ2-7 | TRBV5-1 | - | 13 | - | TGCGCCAGCAGCTGGGACTTGTTGAGCGAGCAGTACTTC | CASSWDLLSEQYF
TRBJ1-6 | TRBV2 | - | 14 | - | TGTGCCAGCAAAGGGGACGCCTATAATTCACCCCTCCACTTT | CASKGDAYNSPLHF
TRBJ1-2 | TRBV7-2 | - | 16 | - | TGTGCCAGCAGCTTAGTTGGGGTCGGGACACCCTATGGCTACACCTTC | CASSLVGVGTPYGYTF
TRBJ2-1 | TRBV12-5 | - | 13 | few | TGTGCTAGTGGCCCAGACGGACCCAATGAGCAGTTCTTC | CASGPDGPNEQFF
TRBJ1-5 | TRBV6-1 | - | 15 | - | TGTGCCAGCAGTGAAGTGGGGGTTAGCAATCAGCCCCAGCATTTT | CASSEVGVSNQPQHF
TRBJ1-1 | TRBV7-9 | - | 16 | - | TGTGCCAGCAGCTTAGGGTCAGGAAGACCAAACACTGAAGCTTTCTTT | CASSLGSGRPNTEAFF
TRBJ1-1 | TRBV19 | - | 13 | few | TGTGCCAGTAGGTCACAGGGGAACACTGAAGCTTTCTTT | CASRSQGNTEAFF
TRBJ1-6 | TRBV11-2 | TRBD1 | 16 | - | TGTGCCAGCAGCGCCCGACAGGGGTCGTCAGGCTCACCCCTCCACTTT | CASSARQGSSGSPLHF
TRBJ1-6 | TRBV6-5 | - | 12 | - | TGTGCCAGCAGTTACTCGTCGGGGGCCCTCCACTTT | CASSYSSGALHF
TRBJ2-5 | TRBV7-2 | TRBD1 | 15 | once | TGTGCCAGCAGCCTCCGGGACAGGGAGTGGGAGACCCAGTACTTC | CASSLRDREWETQYF
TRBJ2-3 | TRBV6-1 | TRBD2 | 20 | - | TGTGCCAGCAGTGAAGGGCCTTCTGGGACTAGCGGGAGGCGCACAGATACGCAGTATTTT | CASSEGPSGTSGRRTDTQYF
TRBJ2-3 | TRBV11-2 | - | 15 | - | TGTGCCAGCAGCTTAGTGGTTAGGGGGACAGATACGCAGTATTTT | CASSLVVRGTDTQYF
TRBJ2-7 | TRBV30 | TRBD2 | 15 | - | TGTGCCTGGAGTCCTACCTCGGGGGGGCCGCACGAGCAGTACTTC | CAWSPTSGGPHEQYF
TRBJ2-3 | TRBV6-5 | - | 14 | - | TGTGCCAGCAGTCCGGACTACCGCACAGATACGCAGTATTTT | CASSPDYRTDTQYF
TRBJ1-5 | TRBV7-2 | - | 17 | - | TGTGCCAGCAGCCTGGTGGGGACGGGAGGGGACAATCAGCCCCAGCATTTT | CASSLVGTGGDNQPQHF
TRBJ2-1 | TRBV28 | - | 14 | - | TGTGCCAGCAACGTGGCGGGAACGGCCAATGAGCAGTTCTTC | CASNVAGTANEQFF
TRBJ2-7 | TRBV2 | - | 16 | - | TGTGCCAGCAGTGGGGGTTTCAGGGTTGTTCAGGGCGAGCAGTACTTC | CASSGGFRVVQGEQYF